This T cell receptor beta chain was sequenced for a study of sequential checkpoint blockade in melanoma. Treatment here: randomized to nivolumab then ipilimumab (arm A) or the reverse (arm B). From thawed PBMCs, live CD3+CD8+ cells negative for CD19 and CD56 were sorted. The CDR3 runs 16 residues. Per the germline V gene, CDR1 is SNHLY and CDR2 is FYNNEI. After removal of 0 bases from V and 7 bases from J, the junction contained 6 bases not matched to a gene. The protocol was immunoSEQ multiplex PCR, while the TCRdb copy is restricted to in-frame clones and leaves out a portion. The profile shows under 20,000 clones, 73% of them singletons.

V gene TRBV2 combines with J gene TRBJ2-5; 12 nucleotides match TRBD2. The sequencing here drew on CD8+ T cells sorted from blood (inferred from file names), taken from a patient given nivolumab and ipilimumab in sequence. The origin of this receptor is a human donor with melanoma. The CDR3 is CASSEARLAGVGTQYF. The CDR3 DNA follows: TGTGCCAGCAGTGAAGCGAGACTAGCGGGGGTCGGGACCCAGTACTTC.